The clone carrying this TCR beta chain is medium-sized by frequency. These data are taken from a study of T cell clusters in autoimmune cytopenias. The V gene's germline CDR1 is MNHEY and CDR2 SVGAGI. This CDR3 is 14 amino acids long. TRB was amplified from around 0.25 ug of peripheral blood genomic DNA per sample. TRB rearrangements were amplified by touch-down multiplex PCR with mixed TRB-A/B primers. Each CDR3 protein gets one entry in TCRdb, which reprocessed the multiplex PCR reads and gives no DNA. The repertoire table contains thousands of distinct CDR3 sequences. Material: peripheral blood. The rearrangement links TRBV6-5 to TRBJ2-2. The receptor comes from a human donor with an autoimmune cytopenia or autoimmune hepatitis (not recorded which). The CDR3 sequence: CASSYSKNTGELFF.